Presented here are 23 T cell receptor beta chains from one specimen sequenced in a study of Graves' ophthalmopathy and Graves' hyperthyroidism. As the template, RNA transcripts were used to amplify TCR beta CDR3 regions. The library came from an HTBI-primed first-round RT-PCR and a second-round multiplex PCR. One entry per CDR3 protein results from TCRdb running MiXCR on the multiplex PCR reads. The table shows under 350,000 distinct CDR3 sequences, with roughly 17% occurring only once. The material sequenced was peripheral blood. The origin of the receptors is an adult man with Graves' ophthalmopathy.

This clonotype came up many times. This chain connects TRBV6-1 to TRBJ2-5; D is perhaps TRBD2 (6 bases). The V end lost 5 bases, the J end lost 9 bases, and 13 bases lay between the germline ends. Germline V gene data show CDR1 as MNHNS and CDR2 as SASEGT. The CDR3 extends over 12 amino acids. The CDR3 DNA reads TGTGCCAGCAGTTGGAGGGGTGAGGCCCAGTACTTC. It translates to CASSWRGEAQYF.

This clonotype was seen a handful of times. This chain connects TRBV18 to TRBJ2-7, with 7 bases matching TRBD1. The CDR3 totals 16 residues. CDR1 and CDR2 from the germline V gene are KGHSH and LQKENI. With 2 bases clipped from V and 1 base from J, the junction kept 8 bases outside the gene matches. This CDR3 is CASSPGGQATSYEQYF. CDR3 DNA sequence: TGTGCCAGCTCACCAGGTGGACAGGCGACTTCCTACGAGCAGTACTTC.

This clonotype was observed at least ten times. This chain uses TRBV5-6 with TRBJ1-5; D is possibly TRBD1 (6 bases). Germline V gene sequence: CDR1 SGHDT, CDR2 YYEEEE. The CDR3 is made up of 18 amino acids. V lost 3 bases and J 1 base, leaving 20 bases between the germline ends. DNA for the CDR3: TGTGCCAGCAGCTCACTTATACAGGGCAGTGAGAGCAATCAGCCCCAGCATTTT. It is translated as CASSSLIQGSESNQPQHF. Combining the CDR3 with reference TRBV5-6 and TRBJ1-5 gives the whole variable domain DAGVTQSPTHLIKTRGQQVTLRCSPKSGHDTVSWYQQALGQGPQFIFQYYEEEERQRGNFPDRFSGHQFPNYSSELNVNALLLGDSALYLCASSSLIQGSESNQPQHFGDGTRLSIL.

This clonotype was seen at least ten times. The chain joins TRBV18 to TRBJ1-1; unclear D gene. Germline values: CDR1 KGHSH, CDR2 LQKENI. Between the trimmed V and J ends, which lost 3 bases and 5 bases, there was a span of 10 bases. The CDR3 totals 13 residues. CDR3 nucleotides: TGTGCCAGCTCACCGCTTGGTGCAACTGAAGCTTTCTTT. Its protein is CASSPLGATEAFF.

This clonotype came up a few times. V and J are TRBV20-1 and TRBJ1-1; possibly TRBD1 for D (5 bases). The length of the CDR3 is 16 residues. CDR1 DFQATT and CDR2 SNEGSKA come from the germline V gene (reference sequence). Trimming pared 0 bases from V and 1 base from J, leaving 15 bases between. In DNA, the CDR3 is TGCAGTGCTAGAGATCAATCGACTAGGGGGAACACTGAAGCTTTCTTT. Translating it yields CSARDQSTRGNTEAFF.

V is TRBV5-1 and J is TRBJ2-2; D remains ambiguous. The CDR3 length is 15 residues. Trimming stripped 7 bases from V and 2 bases from J, with 15 bases between. In germline, CDR1 is SGHRS, CDR2 YFSETQ. The CDR3 loop reads CASSAVEINTGELFF. The CDR3 nucleotides are TGCGCCAGCTCGGCGGTCGAAATAAACACCGGGGAGCTGTTTTTT.

Points on this clonotype: This may arise from a read error, as a much more abundant clone is one base away. The chain links TRBV9 to TRBJ1-2; no definite D call. This CDR3 spans 14 amino acids. Germline-derived CDR1 and CDR2 are SGDLS and YYNGEE. Here the CDR3 DNA reads TGTGCAAGCAGCGTAAAGCCGTGCGGAATGGCCTACACCTTC. This sequence encodes CASSVKPCGMAYTF.

This chain joins TRBV19 and TRBJ1-1; a weak D match, TRBD1 (6 bases). Germline CDR1 is LNHDA and CDR2 is SQIVND (reference sequence). The CDR3 runs 14 residues. Trimming left V 2 bases short and J 1 base short, with 8 bases between. Written as DNA, the CDR3 is TGTGCCAGTAGTATAACAGGGACGAACACTGAAGCTTTCTTT. Translation gives CASSITGTNTEAFF.

At least ten counts were recorded for this clonotype. One end of the junction is discordant with germline, which a read error may explain. The V and J genes are TRBV11-2 and TRBJ2-7; 7 bases agree with TRBD1. CDR1 and CDR2 (germline): SGHAT, FQNNGV. The CDR3 consists of 15 residues. The CDR3 DNA reads TGTGCCAGCAGCTTTAACGAGGGGGCGGTCTACGAACAGTACTTC. Its translation is CASSFNEGAVYEQYF.

V is TRBV7-2 and J is TRBJ1-2; D ambiguous. V was shortened by 5 bases and J by 5 bases, with 12 bases between the two germline ends. Germline V CDR1 and CDR2: SGHTA, FQGNSA. The CDR3 consists of 13 residues. CDR3 nucleotides: TGTGCCAGCAGCCTGGCGGGGAGGTATGGCTACACCTTC. Protein sequence: CASSLAGRYGYTF.

In this sample, this clonotype turned up many times. This sequence joins TRBV18 and TRBJ2-7, with D possibly TRBD1 on 6 matching bases. The CDR3 totals 16 residues. Trimming removed 3 bases at V and 7 bases at J, with 22 bases between. Germline CDR1 reads KGHSH; CDR2 reads LQKENI. This chain's CDR3 is CASSPGPGHLEEEQYF. CDR3 bases: TGTGCCAGCTCACCTGGGCCGGGACACCTAGAGGAGGAGCAGTACTTC.

The genes are TRBV20-1 and TRBJ2-7; unclear D gene. The germline V gene has CDR1 DFQATT and CDR2 SNEGSKA (reference sequence). The CDR3 has 14 amino acids. V was pared by 3 bases and J by 0 bases, with 12 bases between. The chain's CDR3 is CSARAARPSYEQYV. The CDR3 coding sequence is TGCAGTGCTAGGGCAGCCCGACCCTCCTACGAGCAGTACGTC.

This clonotype was counted ten times or more. The chain combines TRBV11-2 with TRBJ1-1; 7 bases fit TRBD1. The CDR3 totals 14 residues. In germline, CDR1 is SGHAT, CDR2 FQNNGV. V shed 3 bases, J shed 3 bases, and the junction held 4 bases outside the gene matches. Here the CDR3 reads CASSLYRGDTEAFF. Here the CDR3 DNA reads TGTGCCAGCAGCTTGTACAGGGGAGACACTGAAGCTTTCTTT.

This clonotype has ten or more counts. V and J are TRBV19 and TRBJ2-7; unclear D gene. Per germline, CDR1 LNHDA and CDR2 SQIVND (reference sequence). The CDR3 spans 14 residues. V was clipped by 3 bases and J by 3 bases, with 12 bases between them. The CDR3 loop is CASSMVFGYYEQYF. In DNA form, the CDR3 reads TGTGCCAGTAGTATGGTCTTCGGTTACTACGAGCAGTACTTC.

The table lists this clonotype with many counts. The CDR3 here is CASSLGGSGETQYF. The CDR3 nucleotides are TGTGCCAGCAGTTTAGGGGGGAGTGGGGAGACCCAGTACTTC. The rearrangement uses TRBV12-3 or TRBV12-4 and TRBJ2-5; D may match TRBD1 or TRBD2 (5 bases each). The CDR3 length is 14 residues. V lost 1 base to trimming and J lost 5 bases, with 11 bases between them.

In its sample, this clonotype was seen many times. The genes are TRBV7-9 and TRBJ2-7; the D gene is possibly TRBD2 (6 bases). The CDR3 extends over 12 amino acids. Trimming left V 2 bases short and J 5 bases short, with 7 bases between. Germline V gene lookup returns CDR1 SEHNR and CDR2 FQNEAQ (reference sequence). Here the CDR3 reads CASSLPGDEQYF. DNA of the CDR3: TGTGCCAGCAGCTTACCGGGAGACGAGCAGTACTTC.

This clonotype was recorded at least ten times. This chain joins TRBV3-1 and TRBJ1-6; D may be TRBD1 (5 bases). The V end was cut by 4 bases, the J end by 7 bases, with 8 bases between. The germline gives CDR1 LGHDT, CDR2 YNNKEL (reference sequence). The CDR3 has 13 amino acids. CDR3 nucleotides: TGTGCCAGCAGCCCCACAGGAAATTCACCCCTCCACTTT. Its protein product is CASSPTGNSPLHF.

This clonotype was seen ten or more times. As DNA, the CDR3 is TGCAGTGCTAGAAGGCAGGGTGCCTACTACGAGCAGTACTTC. Protein product: CSARRQGAYYEQYF. The V gene is TRBV20-1, the J gene TRBJ2-7; the D gene is possibly TRBD1 (5 bases). Germline V CDR1 and CDR2: DFQATT, SNEGSKA (reference sequence). V lost 2 bases and J 3 bases, leaving 14 bases between the germline ends. This CDR3 is built from 14 residues.

This clonotype was seen ten or more times. The chain is built from TRBV2 and TRBJ1-5; a possible D gene is TRBD1 (6 bases). This CDR3 comprises 14 residues. Germline V gene lookup returns CDR1 SNHLY and CDR2 FYNNEI. V was shortened by 7 bases and J by 6 bases, with 16 bases between the two germline ends. The CDR3 DNA reads TGTGCCAGCAAGGAGGGGGGAGAACGTCAGCCCCAGCATTTT. Translated, it gives CASKEGGERQPQHF. The complete variable domain, with remaining parts taken from reference TRBV2 and TRBJ1-5, reads EPEVTQTPSHQVTQMGQEVILRCVPISNHLYFYWYRQILGQKVEFLVSFYNNEISEKSEIFDDQFSVERPDGSNFTLKIRSTKLEDSAMYFCASKEGGERQPQHFGDGTRLSIL.

The V and J genes are TRBV6-5 and TRBJ2-5; the match to TRBD2 covers 13 bases. From germline, CDR1 is MNHEY and CDR2 SVGAGI. The length of the CDR3 is 16 residues. Trimming took 4 bases from V and 4 from J; bases not matched to a gene: 6. The DNA of the CDR3 is TGTGCCAGCAGTTCCGGACTAGCGGGAGCCCGAGAGACCCAGTACTTC. This gives the protein CASSSGLAGARETQYF.

This clonotype occurred many times. The rearrangement uses TRBV11-1 and TRBJ2-6; 7 nucleotides align to TRBD2. Germline V gives CDR1 SGHAT, CDR2 FQDESV (reference sequence). This CDR3 is built from 20 residues. Trimming cost V 0 bases and J 2 bases; bases outside gene matches: 13. The CDR3 DNA reads TGTGCCAGCAGCTTAGCCCCGGGGAGGGGAAGGCCAGCTGGGGCCAACGTCCTGACTTTC. This gives the protein CASSLAPGRGRPAGANVLTF.

This clonotype showed up many times. The chain is built from TRBV7-9 and TRBJ1-1; D ambiguous. This CDR3 region has 13 residues. V was cut by 1 base and J by 2 bases, with 5 bases left in between. The germline CDR1 and CDR2 sequences are SEHNR and FQNEAQ (reference sequence). The CDR3 nucleotides are TGTGCCAGCAGCTTAGTTCGCAACACTGAAGCTTTCTTT. Encoded protein: CASSLVRNTEAFF. The full variable domain, completed using reference TRBV7-9 and TRBJ1-1, is DTGVSQNPRHKITKRGQNVTFRCDPISEHNRLYWYRQTLGQGPEFLTYFQNEAQLEKSRLLSDRFSAERPKGSFSTLEIQRTEQGDSAMYLCASSLVRNTEAFFGQGTRLTVV.

This clonotype has a count of ten or more. The CDR3 is CASSRRLAGGETQYF. For the CDR3, the DNA is TGTGCCAGCAGCCGCCGACTAGCGGGAGGAGAGACCCAGTACTTC. This chain links TRBV27 with TRBJ2-5; 13 bases agree with TRBD2. Germline loops: CDR1 MNHEY, CDR2 SMNVEV (reference sequence). This CDR3 comprises 15 residues. V was clipped by 6 bases and J by 4 bases; unmatched bases: 5.